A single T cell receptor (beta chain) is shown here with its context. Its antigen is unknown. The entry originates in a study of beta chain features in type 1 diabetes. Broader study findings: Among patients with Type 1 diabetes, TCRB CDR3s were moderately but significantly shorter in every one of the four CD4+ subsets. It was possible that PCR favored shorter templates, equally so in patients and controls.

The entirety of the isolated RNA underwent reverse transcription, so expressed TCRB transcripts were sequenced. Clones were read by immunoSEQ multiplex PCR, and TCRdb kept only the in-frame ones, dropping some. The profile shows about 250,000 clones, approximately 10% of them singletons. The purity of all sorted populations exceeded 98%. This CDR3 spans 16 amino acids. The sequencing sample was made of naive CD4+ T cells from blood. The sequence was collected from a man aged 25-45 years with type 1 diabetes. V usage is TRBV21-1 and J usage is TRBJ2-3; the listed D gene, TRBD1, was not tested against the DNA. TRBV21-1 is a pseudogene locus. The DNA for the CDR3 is TGTGCCAGCAGCAAAGGGACAATCCCTAGCACAGATACGCAGTATTTT. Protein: CASSKGTIPSTDTQYF.